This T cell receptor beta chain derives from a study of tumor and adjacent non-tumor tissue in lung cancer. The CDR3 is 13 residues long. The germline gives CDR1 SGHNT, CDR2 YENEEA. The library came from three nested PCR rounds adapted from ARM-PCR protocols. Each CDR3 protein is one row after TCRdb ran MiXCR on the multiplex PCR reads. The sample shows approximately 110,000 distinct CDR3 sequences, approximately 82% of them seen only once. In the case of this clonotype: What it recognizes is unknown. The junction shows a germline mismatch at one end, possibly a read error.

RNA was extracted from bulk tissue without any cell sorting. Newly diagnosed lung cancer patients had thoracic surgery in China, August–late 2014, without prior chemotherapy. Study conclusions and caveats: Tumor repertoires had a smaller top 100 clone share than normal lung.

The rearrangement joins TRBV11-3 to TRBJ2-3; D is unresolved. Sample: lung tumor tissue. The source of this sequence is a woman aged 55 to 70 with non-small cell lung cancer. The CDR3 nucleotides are TGTGCCAGCAGACGGAACAGCGTGGATACGCGGTATTTT. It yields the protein CASRRNSVDTRYF.